What follows is one T cell receptor beta chain and its context. This sample is part of a study of response to subunit inactivated influenza vaccine. TCRdb recomputed calls from the RT-PCR reads with MiXCR, one row per CDR3 protein. The table has about 540,000 distinct CDR3 sequences, around a quarter seen once; the top ten hold 2.5% to 3%. The V end was cut by 6 bases, the J end by 5 bases, with 27 bases between. The germline V gene encodes CDR1 KGHDR and CDR2 SFDVKD. The CDR3 runs to 19 residues. The data were also submitted as part of a second study, on T cells expressing NK-cell markers. That source reports: The TCR beta cDNA came from 5'RACE template switching with UMIs. The eight sequenced donors comprised seven who were HCMV-seropositive and one who was seronegative.

This TCR was sampled from a man aged 50-60 years who received an inactivated influenza vaccine. The material sequenced was CD4+ T cells sorted from PBMCs, taken approximately 13 days after vaccination. This sequence joins TRBV24-1 and TRBJ2-2, with a tentative D call TRBD1 (6 bases). The CDR3 loop is CATSPLDSTGKQGTGELFF. Written as DNA, the CDR3 is TGTGCCACCAGTCCTTTGGACTCCACAGGGAAGCAAGGTACCGGGGAGCTGTTTTTT.